These 28 T cell receptor beta chains share one sample of origin, sequenced in a study of T cell responses to AZD1222 COVID-19 vaccine. Here immunoSEQ multiplex PCR was the method, and the copy in TCRdb shows in-frame clones only, minus some. The top ten hold approximately 3.6% of the sample, which has 130,000 to 150,000 clones, around nine tenths seen once. The material was peripheral blood, obtained on day 0 of AZD1222 vaccination. The receptor source for this set is an adult in good health.

The CDR3 DNA sequence: TGTGCCAGCAGCCCCCGACAGGGTCGGTTATCAGGAAACACCATATATTTT. This encodes CASSPRQGRLSGNTIYF. This chain links TRBV13 with TRBJ1-3; TRBD1 matches at 7 bases. J lost 4 bases, V lost 5 bases, and 14 bases had no gene match. This CDR3 contains 17 residues. Germline V CDR1 and CDR2: PRHDT, FYEKMQ (reference sequence). The full variable domain, in which reference TRBV13 and TRBJ1-3 provide the parts outside the CDR3, is AAGVIQSPRHLIKEKRETATLKCYPIPRHDTVYWYQQGPGQDPQFLISFYEKMQSDKGSIPDRFSAQQFSDYHSELNMSSLELGDSALYFCASSPRQGRLSGNTIYFGEGSWLTVV.

The V and J genes are TRBV9 and TRBJ2-7; 14 nucleotides line up with TRBD2. Germline CDR1 is SGDLS and CDR2 is YYNGEE. The CDR3 contains 15 residues. The junction had 0 bases not matched to a gene; V was cut back by 3 bases and J by 1 base. The CDR3 sequence: CASSGTSGGSYEQYF. In nucleotides, the CDR3 is TGTGCCAGCAGCGGGACTAGCGGGGGGTCCTACGAGCAGTACTTC.

The chain links TRBV15 to TRBJ1-2; D is perhaps TRBD1 (5 bases). CDR1 is LNHNV and CDR2 is YYDKDF in the germline V gene (reference sequence). Deletions cut 2 bases from V and 3 bases from J, with 13 bases between. The CDR3 contains 15 residues. CDR3 protein: CATSRTRGVYYGYTF. Here the CDR3 DNA reads TGTGCCACCAGCAGAACACGAGGGGTTTACTATGGCTACACCTTC.

V usage is TRBV7-2 and J usage is TRBJ2-1; 8 bases agree with TRBD2. The CDR3 sequence is 14 residues long. CDR1 SGHTA and CDR2 FQGNSA come from the germline V gene. The V gene end was trimmed by 1 base and the J gene end by 6 bases; junction bases not matched to a gene: 2. The CDR3 reads CASSLDGGGNEQFF. CDR3 nucleotides: TGTGCCAGCAGCTTAGACGGGGGGGGCAATGAGCAGTTCTTC.

The chain uses TRBV9 and TRBJ2-1; perhaps TRBD1 as D (6 bases). This CDR3 has 13 amino acids. V was clipped by 6 bases and J by 3 bases, with 10 bases between them. The germline V gene has CDR1 SGDLS and CDR2 YYNGEE. The CDR3 sequence is CASKRGNYNEQFF. Here the CDR3 DNA reads TGTGCCAGCAAAAGGGGGAACTACAATGAGCAGTTCTTC.

The chain couples TRBV5-6 to TRBJ2-5; D possibly corresponds to TRBD2 (6 bases). The V gene's germline CDR1 is SGHDT and CDR2 YYEEEE. This CDR3 is built from 16 residues. Trimming stripped 3 bases from V and 1 base from J, with 16 bases between. CDR3 DNA: TGTGCCAGCAGCTCCGGGGGTAGGGGACCCCAAGAGACCCAGTACTTC. Translating gives CASSSGGRGPQETQYF.

V is TRBV7-2 and J is TRBJ1-2; perhaps TRBD1 as D (6 bases). The CDR3 loop spans 14 amino acids. Trimming pared 4 bases from V and 4 bases from J, leaving 13 bases between. Germline assignment: CDR1 SGHTA and CDR2 FQGNSA. The CDR3 here is CASSSLGGTYGYTF. CDR3 DNA sequence: TGTGCCAGCAGCTCCCTGGGGGGCACCTATGGCTACACCTTC.

This clone came up a few times. The chain is built from TRBV9 and TRBJ2-3; tentatively, D is TRBD1 or TRBD2 (5 bases each). CDR1 SGDLS and CDR2 YYNGEE come from the germline V gene. V was cut by 4 bases and J by 2 bases, with 14 bases left in between. CDR3 length: 15 residues. CDR3 amino acids: CASSPGTPHTDTQYF. The CDR3 nucleotides are TGTGCCAGCAGCCCTGGGACGCCCCACACAGATACGCAGTATTTT.

The genes are TRBV6-5 and TRBJ2-7, with TRBD1 as a possible D gene (6 bases). Trimming stripped 0 bases from V and 10 bases from J, with 10 bases between. Per the germline V gene, CDR1 is MNHEY and CDR2 is SVGAGI. The CDR3 is 12 amino acids. DNA for the CDR3: TGTGCCAGCAGTTACTCCATGGACAGACAGTACTTC. Protein: CASSYSMDRQYF.

The chain carries TRBV30 and TRBJ2-1; possibly TRBD2 for D (6 bases). Trimming removed 3 bases from V and 5 bases from J, with 17 bases in between. Germline V gene lookup returns CDR1 GTSNPN and CDR2 SVGIG (reference sequence). The CDR3 runs 15 residues. In DNA, the CDR3 is TGTGCCTGGAGCGGGCGGGAATCGGGTGACAATGAGCAGTTCTTC. Translation: CAWSGRESGDNEQFF.

The chain joins TRBV2 to TRBJ2-1; 10 positions agree with TRBD2. The germline V gene encodes CDR1 SNHLY and CDR2 FYNNEI. J gave up 14 bases and V 5 bases, and 12 bases lay outside the gene matches. The CDR3 extends over 14 amino acids. The CDR3 spells CASSPTSGTQREFF. In DNA, the CDR3 is TGTGCCAGCAGTCCCACTAGCGGGACTCAACGGGAGTTCTTC.

CDR3 nucleotides: TGTGCCAGCAGCCCCGGGACGGCCCGTGAGCAGTTCTTC. Translation gives CASSPGTAREQFF. The chain employs TRBV4-2 and TRBJ2-1; D may match TRBD1 or TRBD2 (5 bases each). This CDR3 region has 13 residues. Germline V gene sequence: CDR1 LGHNA, CDR2 YNFKEQ. V lost 4 bases to trimming and J lost 9 bases, with 13 bases between them.

The V gene is TRBV7-9, the J gene TRBJ1-4; D ambiguous. The CDR3 totals 13 residues. Germline V gene lookup returns CDR1 SEHNR and CDR2 FQNEAQ (reference sequence). The germline V and J ends were trimmed by 8 bases and 6 bases, with 13 bases remaining between them. The CDR3 nucleotides read TGTGCCAGCGCTCGGGGTTCGGATGAAAAACTGTTTTTT. This translates into CASARGSDEKLFF.

This chain links TRBV19 with TRBJ1-1; weak D call: TRBD1 (6 bases). Germline loops: CDR1 LNHDA, CDR2 SQIVND (reference sequence). The CDR3 runs to 14 residues. Deletions cut 3 bases from V and 4 bases from J, with 12 bases between. The DNA for the CDR3 is TGTGCCAGTAGTATGGGAGTAGGGGGCACTGAAGCTTTCTTT. Protein: CASSMGVGGTEAFF.

This chain joins TRBV7-6 and TRBJ1-4; tentatively, D is TRBD1 (6 bases). Between the trimmed V and J ends, which lost 0 bases and 7 bases, there was a span of 12 bases. Germline assignment: CDR1 SGHVS and CDR2 FNYEAQ. The CDR3 loop spans 15 amino acids. Here the CDR3 reads CASSLAQGPAEKLFF. DNA for the CDR3: TGTGCCAGCAGCTTAGCGCAGGGGCCCGCTGAAAAACTGTTTTTT.

V usage is TRBV5-6 and J usage is TRBJ2-1; 9 bases fit TRBD2. Germline-derived CDR1 and CDR2 are SGHDT and YYEEEE. J gave up 10 bases and V 0 bases, and 14 bases lay outside the gene matches. The length of the CDR3 is 17 residues. The CDR3 bases are TGTGCCAGCAGCTTGGGGAGGGGAGGACTAGCGAAGAGGGAGCAGTTCTTC. It translates to CASSLGRGGLAKREQFF.

CDR3 loop: CASSPSPRIAGATGELFF. The CDR3 bases are TGCGCCAGCAGCCCTTCCCCCCGTATAGCGGGGGCCACCGGGGAGCTGTTTTTT. The chain couples TRBV5-1 to TRBJ2-2; 9 bases are a match to TRBD2. J lost 4 bases, V lost 4 bases, and 14 bases had no gene match. The CDR3 has 18 amino acids. Germline V gene lookup returns CDR1 SGHRS and CDR2 YFSETQ.

This clone was recorded once. The CDR3 reads CASRAEQGTEQYF. The CDR3 bases are TGTGCCAGCAGAGCCGAACAGGGGACCGAGCAGTACTTC. The chain recombines TRBV11-3 with TRBJ2-7, with 7 nucleotides matching TRBD1. Germline CDR1 reads SGHNT; CDR2 reads YENEEA. This CDR3 comprises 13 residues. V was pared by 6 bases and J by 6 bases, with 8 bases of the junction left unmatched.

The rearrangement joins TRBV9 to TRBJ2-3; possible D gene TRBD2, 5 bases. CDR1 is SGDLS and CDR2 is YYNGEE in the germline V gene. This CDR3 is built from 15 residues. V was cut by 1 base and J by 1 base, with 10 bases left in between. The CDR3 loop is CASSVSTRGTDTQYF. The CDR3 DNA sequence: TGTGCCAGCAGCGTATCCACGAGGGGCACAGATACGCAGTATTTT. Full variable domain (missing parts from reference TRBV9 and TRBJ2-3): DSGVTQTPKHLITATGQRVTLRCSPRSGDLSVYWYQQSLDQGLQFLIQYYNGEERAKGNILERFSAQQFPDLHSELNLSSLELGDSALYFCASSVSTRGTDTQYFGPGTRLTVL.

This clone was observed a single time. The J gene is TRBJ1-2, the V gene TRBV27; tentative D call: TRBD1 (6 bases). With 8 bases removed from V and 8 bases from J, the gap between germline ends came to 27 bases. The length of the CDR3 is 16 residues. CDR1 and CDR2 (germline): MNHEY, SMNVEV (reference sequence). CDR3 sequence reads: CASGPLGGAKTSGYTF. The CDR3 DNA reads as TGTGCCAGCGGGCCCCTTGGGGGCGCAAAGACTTCGGGCTACACCTTC.

This clone has more than one count but fewer than ten. This chain connects TRBV18 to TRBJ1-4, with 9 nucleotides matching TRBD1. The CDR3 has 16 residues. Losses at the gene ends were 1 base for V and 6 bases for J; bases not matched to a gene: 6. Germline CDR1 is KGHSH and CDR2 is LQKENI. CDR3 protein: CASSPRRQGGDEKLFF. CDR3 nucleotides: TGTGCCAGCTCACCACGAAGACAGGGGGGCGATGAAAAACTGTTTTTT.

The chain employs TRBV21-1 and TRBJ1-1. TRBV21-1 is recorded as a pseudogene. The CDR3 contains 14 residues. The CDR3 loop reads CASSKEDGNTEAFF. CDR3 nucleotide sequence: TGTGCCAGCAGCAAAGAGGACGGGAACACTGAAGCTTTCTTT.

In its sample, this clone was seen once. The chain joins TRBV7-9 to TRBJ1-2; weak D call: TRBD1 (5 bases). With 5 bases removed from V and 7 bases from J, the gap between germline ends came to 26 bases. Germline V CDR1 and CDR2: SEHNR, FQNEAQ (reference sequence). CDR3 size: 17 residues. As DNA, the CDR3 is TGTGCCAGCAGCGCAACCGGGACCCTACGACTACTAGGTGGCTACACCTTC. Its protein product is CASSATGTLRLLGGYTF.

On this clone: The identical CDR3 is also encoded by other nucleotide sequences in the sample. The chain uses TRBV11-2 and TRBJ2-3; D may match TRBD1 or TRBD2 (6 bases each). CDR1 is SGHAT and CDR2 is FQNNGV in the germline V gene. This CDR3 spans 16 amino acids. Trimming left V 1 base short and J 3 bases short, with 14 bases between. CDR3 residues: CASSLVGGPGTDTQYF. The CDR3 bases are TGTGCCAGCAGCTTAGTAGGGGGGCCCGGGACAGATACGCAGTATTTT.

The CDR3 loop is CASSLGTSSSYNEQFF. The DNA for the CDR3 is TGTGCCAGCAGCTTAGGGACTTCAAGCTCCTACAATGAGCAGTTCTTC. The chain uses TRBV11-3 and TRBJ2-1; TRBD2 is a possible D gene (5 bases). The CDR3 has 16 residues. The V gene lost 1 base and the J gene lost 0 bases, with 10 bases spanning the gap. Germline V CDR1 and CDR2: SGHNT, YENEEA.

Only a few counts were recorded for this clone. The chain links TRBV5-1 to TRBJ2-3; no clear D. V shed 2 bases and J shed 0 bases, with 7 bases lying between them. The germline V gene has CDR1 SGHRS and CDR2 YFSETQ. This CDR3 has 14 amino acids. The CDR3 nucleotides are TGCGCCAGCAGCTTTGCGGCTAGCACAGATACGCAGTATTTT. It specifies CASSFAASTDTQYF.

The rearrangement links TRBV9 to TRBJ2-7; D is ambiguous. V was pared by 2 bases and J by 0 bases, with 9 bases between. Germline CDR1 is SGDLS and CDR2 is YYNGEE. CDR3 length: 14 amino acids. The CDR3 spells CASSVEQLSYEQYF. DNA for the CDR3: TGTGCCAGCAGCGTCGAACAGCTCTCCTACGAGCAGTACTTC.

V gene TRBV5-1 combines with J gene TRBJ1-1; D call uncertain. The CDR3 extends over 12 amino acids. The V end was cut by 0 bases, the J end by 8 bases, with 8 bases between. Germline loops: CDR1 SGHRS, CDR2 YFSETQ. The DNA of the CDR3 is TGCGCCAGCAGCTTGGGTGGGAGGGAAGCTTTCTTT. Translated: CASSLGGREAFF.